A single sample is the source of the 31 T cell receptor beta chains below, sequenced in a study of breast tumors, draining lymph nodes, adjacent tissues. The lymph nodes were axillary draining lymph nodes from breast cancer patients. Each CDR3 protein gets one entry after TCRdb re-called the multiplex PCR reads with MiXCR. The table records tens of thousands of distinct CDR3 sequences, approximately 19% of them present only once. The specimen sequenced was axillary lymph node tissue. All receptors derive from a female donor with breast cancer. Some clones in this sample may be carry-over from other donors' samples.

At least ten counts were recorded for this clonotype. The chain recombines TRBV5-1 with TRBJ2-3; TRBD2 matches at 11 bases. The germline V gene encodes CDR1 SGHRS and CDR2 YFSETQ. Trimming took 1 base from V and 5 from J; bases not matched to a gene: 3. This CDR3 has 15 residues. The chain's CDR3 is CASSLTSGRQDTQYF. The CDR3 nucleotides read TGCGCCAGCAGCTTGACTAGCGGGAGACAAGATACGCAGTATTTT.

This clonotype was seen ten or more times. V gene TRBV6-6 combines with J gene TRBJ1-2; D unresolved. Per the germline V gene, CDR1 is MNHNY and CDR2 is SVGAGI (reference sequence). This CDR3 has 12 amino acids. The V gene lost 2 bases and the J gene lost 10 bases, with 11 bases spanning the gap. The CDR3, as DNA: TGTGCCAGCAGTTACGTAGAACGGGACTACACCTTC. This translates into CASSYVERDYTF.

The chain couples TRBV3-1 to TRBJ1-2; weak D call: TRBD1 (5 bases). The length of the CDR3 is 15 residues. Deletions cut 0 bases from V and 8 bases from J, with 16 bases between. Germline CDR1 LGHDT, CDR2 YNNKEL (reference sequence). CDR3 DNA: TGTGCCAGCAGCCAAGAGGGGGGTTTCACTCGCGGCTACACCTTC. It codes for CASSQEGGFTRGYTF. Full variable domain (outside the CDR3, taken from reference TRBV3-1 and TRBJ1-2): DTAVSQTPKYLVTQMGNDKSIKCEQNLGHDTMYWYKQDSKKFLKIMFSYNNKELIINETVPNRFSPKSPDKAHLNLHINSLELGDSAVYFCASSQEGGFTRGYTFGSGTRLTVV.

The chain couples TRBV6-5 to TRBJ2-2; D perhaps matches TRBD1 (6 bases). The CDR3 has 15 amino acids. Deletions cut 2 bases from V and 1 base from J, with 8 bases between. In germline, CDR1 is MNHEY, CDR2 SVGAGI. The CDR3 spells CASSYGRGNTGELFF. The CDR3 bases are TGTGCCAGCAGTTACGGCAGGGGGAACACCGGGGAGCTGTTTTTT.

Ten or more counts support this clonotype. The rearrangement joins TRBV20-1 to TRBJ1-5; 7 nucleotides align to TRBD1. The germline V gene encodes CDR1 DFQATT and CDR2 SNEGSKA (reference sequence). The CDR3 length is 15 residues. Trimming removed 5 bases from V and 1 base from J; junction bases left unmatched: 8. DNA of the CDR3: TGCAGTGCTGTACTAACAGGGGTAAGCAATCAGCCCCAGCATTTT. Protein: CSAVLTGVSNQPQHF.

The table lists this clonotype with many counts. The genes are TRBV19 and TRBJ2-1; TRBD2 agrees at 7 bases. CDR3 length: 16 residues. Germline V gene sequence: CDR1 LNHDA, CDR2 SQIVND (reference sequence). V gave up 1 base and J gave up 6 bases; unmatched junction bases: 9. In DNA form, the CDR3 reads TGTGCCAGTAGTATAGGGGTCGGACTAGGGAGCAATGAGCAGTTCTTC. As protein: CASSIGVGLGSNEQFF.

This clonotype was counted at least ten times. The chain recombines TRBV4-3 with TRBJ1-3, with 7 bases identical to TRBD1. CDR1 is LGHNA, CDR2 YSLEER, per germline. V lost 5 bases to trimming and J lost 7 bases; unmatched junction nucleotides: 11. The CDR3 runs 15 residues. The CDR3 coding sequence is TGCGCCAGCAGCGAGACAGGGTCGGGGAGGAACACCATATATTTT. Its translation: CASSETGSGRNTIYF.

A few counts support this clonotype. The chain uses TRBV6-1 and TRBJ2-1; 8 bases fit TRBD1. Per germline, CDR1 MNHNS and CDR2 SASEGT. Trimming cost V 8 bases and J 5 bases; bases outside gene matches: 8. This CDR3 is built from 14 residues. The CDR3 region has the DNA TGTGCCAGCGCCGAGGACAGGGTGGACAATGAGCAGTTCTTC. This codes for CASAEDRVDNEQFF.

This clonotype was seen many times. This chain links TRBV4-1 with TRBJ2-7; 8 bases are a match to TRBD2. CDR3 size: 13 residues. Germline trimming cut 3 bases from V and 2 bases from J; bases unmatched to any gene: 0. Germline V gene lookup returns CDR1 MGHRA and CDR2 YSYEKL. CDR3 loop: CASSQGLAYEQYF. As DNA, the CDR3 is TGCGCCAGCAGCCAGGGACTAGCCTACGAGCAGTACTTC.

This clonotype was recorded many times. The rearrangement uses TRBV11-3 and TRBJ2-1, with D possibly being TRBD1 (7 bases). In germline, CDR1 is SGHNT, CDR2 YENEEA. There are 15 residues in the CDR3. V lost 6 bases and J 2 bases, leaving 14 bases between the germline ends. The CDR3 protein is CASSSGGSAYNEQFF. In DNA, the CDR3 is TGTGCCAGCAGTTCAGGGGGGTCTGCCTACAATGAGCAGTTCTTC.

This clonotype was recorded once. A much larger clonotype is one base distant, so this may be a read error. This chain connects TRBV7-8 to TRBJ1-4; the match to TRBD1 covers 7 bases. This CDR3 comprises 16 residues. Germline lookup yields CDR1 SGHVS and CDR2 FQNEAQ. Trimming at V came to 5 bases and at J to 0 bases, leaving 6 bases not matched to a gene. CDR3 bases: TGTGCCAGCAGCGCCGACAGGGTTGCAACTAATGAAAAACTGTTTTTT. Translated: CASSADRVATNEKLFF.

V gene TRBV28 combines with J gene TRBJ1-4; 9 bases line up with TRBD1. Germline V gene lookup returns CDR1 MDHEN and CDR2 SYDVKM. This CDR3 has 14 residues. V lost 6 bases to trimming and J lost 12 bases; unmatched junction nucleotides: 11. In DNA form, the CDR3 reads TGTGCCAGCAGGGTACAGGGGGCGGGAGAAGAACTGTTTTTT. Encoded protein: CASRVQGAGEELFF.

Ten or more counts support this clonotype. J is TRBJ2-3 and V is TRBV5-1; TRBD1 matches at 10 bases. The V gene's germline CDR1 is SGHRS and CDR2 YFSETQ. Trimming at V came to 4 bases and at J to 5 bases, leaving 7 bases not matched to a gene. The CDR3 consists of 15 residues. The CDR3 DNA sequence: TGCGCCAGCAGCAGCAGGACAGGGGGTAGAGATACGCAGTATTTT. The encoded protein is CASSSRTGGRDTQYF.

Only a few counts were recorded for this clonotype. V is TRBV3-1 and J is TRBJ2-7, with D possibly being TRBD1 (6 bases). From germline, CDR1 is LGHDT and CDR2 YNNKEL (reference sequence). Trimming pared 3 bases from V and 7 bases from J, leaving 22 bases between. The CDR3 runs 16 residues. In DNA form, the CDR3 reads TGTGCCAGCAGCCACCTGTCCGGGACACGGGCTGGGGAGCAGTACTTC. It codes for CASSHLSGTRAGEQYF.

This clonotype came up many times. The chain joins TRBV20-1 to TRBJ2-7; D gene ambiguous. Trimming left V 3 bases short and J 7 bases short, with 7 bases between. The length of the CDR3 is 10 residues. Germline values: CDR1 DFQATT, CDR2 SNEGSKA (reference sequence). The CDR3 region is CSAREVEQYF. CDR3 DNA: TGCAGTGCTAGGGAAGTTGAGCAGTACTTC.

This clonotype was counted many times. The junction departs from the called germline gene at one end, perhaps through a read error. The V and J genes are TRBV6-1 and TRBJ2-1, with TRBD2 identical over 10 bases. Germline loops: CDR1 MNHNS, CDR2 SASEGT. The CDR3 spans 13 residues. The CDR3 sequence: CASSELYGGLALF. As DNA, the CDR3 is TGTGCCAGCAGTGAATTATATGGGGGACTAGCGCTCTTC.

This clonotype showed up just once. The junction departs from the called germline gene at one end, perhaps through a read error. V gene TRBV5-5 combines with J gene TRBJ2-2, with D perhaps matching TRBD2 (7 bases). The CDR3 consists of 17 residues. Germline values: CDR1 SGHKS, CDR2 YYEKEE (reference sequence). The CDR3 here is CASSFDAWSLNTGGLLF. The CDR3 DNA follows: TGTGCCAGCAGCTTCGACGCTTGGTCTCTGAACACCGGGGGGCTGCTTTTT.

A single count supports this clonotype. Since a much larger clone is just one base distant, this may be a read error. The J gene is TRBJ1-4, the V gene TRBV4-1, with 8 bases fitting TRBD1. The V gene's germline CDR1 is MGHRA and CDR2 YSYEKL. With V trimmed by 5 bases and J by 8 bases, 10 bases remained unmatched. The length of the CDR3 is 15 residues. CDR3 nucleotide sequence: TGCGCCAGCAGCACTGCAGGGGGCCTAGAGGAAAAACTGTTTTTT. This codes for CASSTAGGLEEKLFF.

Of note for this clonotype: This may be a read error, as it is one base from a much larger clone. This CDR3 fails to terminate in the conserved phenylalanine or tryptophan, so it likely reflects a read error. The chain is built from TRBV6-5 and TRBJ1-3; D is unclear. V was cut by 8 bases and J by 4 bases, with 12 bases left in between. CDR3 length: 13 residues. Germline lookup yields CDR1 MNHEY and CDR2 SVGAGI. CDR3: CASRDPKGNTIYL. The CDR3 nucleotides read TGTGCCAGCCGAGATCCTAAGGGAAACACCATATATCTT.

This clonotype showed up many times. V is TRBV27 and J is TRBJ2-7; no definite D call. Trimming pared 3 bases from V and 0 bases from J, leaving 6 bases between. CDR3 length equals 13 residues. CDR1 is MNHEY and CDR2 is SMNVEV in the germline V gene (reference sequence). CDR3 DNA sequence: TGTGCCAGCAGTTTGGCGGCCTCCTACGAGCAGTACTTC. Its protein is CASSLAASYEQYF.

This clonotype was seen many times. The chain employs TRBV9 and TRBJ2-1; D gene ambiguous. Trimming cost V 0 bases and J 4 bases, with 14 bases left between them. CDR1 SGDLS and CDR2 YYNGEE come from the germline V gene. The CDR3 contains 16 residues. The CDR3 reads CASSVDGVGMYNEQFF. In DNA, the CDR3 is TGTGCCAGCAGCGTAGATGGAGTGGGGATGTACAATGAGCAGTTCTTC.

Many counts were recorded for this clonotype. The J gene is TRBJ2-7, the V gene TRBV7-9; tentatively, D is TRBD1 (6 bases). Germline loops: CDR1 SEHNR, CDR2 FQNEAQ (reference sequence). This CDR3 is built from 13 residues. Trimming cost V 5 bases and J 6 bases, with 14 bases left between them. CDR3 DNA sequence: TGTGCCAGCAGCGGGGGCCGTAGCGTCGAGCAGTACTTC. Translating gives CASSGGRSVEQYF.

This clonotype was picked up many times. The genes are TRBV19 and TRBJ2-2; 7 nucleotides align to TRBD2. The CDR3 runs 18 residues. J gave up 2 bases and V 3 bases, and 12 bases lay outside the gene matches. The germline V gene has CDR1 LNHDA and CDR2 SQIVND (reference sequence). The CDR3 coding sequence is TGTGCCAGTAGTATTTTCCTAGCGGAAACTAGAAACACCGGGGAGCTGTTTTTT. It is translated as CASSIFLAETRNTGELFF.

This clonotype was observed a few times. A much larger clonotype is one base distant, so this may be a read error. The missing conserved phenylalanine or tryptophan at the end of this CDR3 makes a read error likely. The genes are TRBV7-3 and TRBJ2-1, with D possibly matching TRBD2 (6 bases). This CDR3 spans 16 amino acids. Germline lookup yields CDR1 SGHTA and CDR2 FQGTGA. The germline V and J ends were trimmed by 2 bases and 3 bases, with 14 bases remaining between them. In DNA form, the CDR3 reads TGTGCCAGCAGCTTACGTGCTAGCGTCCACTACAATGAGCAGTTCCTC. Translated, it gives CASSLRASVHYNEQFL.

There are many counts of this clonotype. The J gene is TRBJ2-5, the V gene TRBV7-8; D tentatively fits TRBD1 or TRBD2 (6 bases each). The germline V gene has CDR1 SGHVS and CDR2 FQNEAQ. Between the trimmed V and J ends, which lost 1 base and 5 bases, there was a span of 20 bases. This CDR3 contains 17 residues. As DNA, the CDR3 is TGTGCCAGCAGCTTAGACCCGAGGGGGGCGCTCAGGGAGACCCAGTACTTC. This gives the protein CASSLDPRGALRETQYF. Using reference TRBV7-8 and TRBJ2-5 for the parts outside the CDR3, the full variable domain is GAGVSQSPRYKVAKRGQDVALRCDPISGHVSLFWYQQALGQGPEFLTYFQNEAQLDKSGLPSDRFFAERPEGSVSTLKIQRTQQEDSAVYLCASSLDPRGALRETQYFGPGTRLLVL.

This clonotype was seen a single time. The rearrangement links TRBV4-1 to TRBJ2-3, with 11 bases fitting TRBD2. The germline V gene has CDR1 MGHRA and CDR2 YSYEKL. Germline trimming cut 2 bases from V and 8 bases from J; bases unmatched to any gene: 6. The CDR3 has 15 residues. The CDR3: CASSQIAGGPGTQYF. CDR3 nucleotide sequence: TGCGCCAGCAGCCAAATAGCGGGAGGGCCAGGTACGCAGTATTTT.

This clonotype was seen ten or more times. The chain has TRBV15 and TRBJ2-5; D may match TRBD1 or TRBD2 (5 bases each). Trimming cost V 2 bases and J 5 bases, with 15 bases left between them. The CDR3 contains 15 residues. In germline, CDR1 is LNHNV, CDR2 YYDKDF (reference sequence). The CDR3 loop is CATSRTGAPRETQYF. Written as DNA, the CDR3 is TGTGCCACCAGCAGAACCGGGGCCCCAAGGGAGACCCAGTACTTC.

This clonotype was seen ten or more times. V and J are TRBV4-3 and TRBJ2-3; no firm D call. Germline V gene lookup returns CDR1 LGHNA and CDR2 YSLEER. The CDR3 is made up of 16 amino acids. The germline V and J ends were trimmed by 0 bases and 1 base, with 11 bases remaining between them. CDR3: CASSQDLAQGTDTQYF. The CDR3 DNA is TGCGCCAGCAGCCAAGACCTGGCCCAGGGCACAGATACGCAGTATTTT.

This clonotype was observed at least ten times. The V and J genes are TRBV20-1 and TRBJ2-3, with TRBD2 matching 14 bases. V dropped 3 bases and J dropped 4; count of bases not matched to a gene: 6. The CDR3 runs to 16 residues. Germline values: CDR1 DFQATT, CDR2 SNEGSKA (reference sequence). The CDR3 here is CSARGLAGVYADTQYF. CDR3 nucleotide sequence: TGCAGTGCTAGGGGACTAGCGGGAGTTTACGCAGATACGCAGTATTTT.

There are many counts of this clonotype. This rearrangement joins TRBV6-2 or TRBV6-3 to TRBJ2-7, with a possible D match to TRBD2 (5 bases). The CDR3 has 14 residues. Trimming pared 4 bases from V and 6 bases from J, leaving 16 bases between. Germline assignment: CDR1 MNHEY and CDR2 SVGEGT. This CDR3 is CASSLIRDRGEQYF. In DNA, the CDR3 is TGTGCCAGCAGTTTGATCCGGGATCGGGGCGAGCAGTACTTC.

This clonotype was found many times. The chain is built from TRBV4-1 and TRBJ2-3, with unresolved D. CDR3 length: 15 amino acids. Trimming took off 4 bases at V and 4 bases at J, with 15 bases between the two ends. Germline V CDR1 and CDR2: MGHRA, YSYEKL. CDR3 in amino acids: CASSLQAVGSDTQYF. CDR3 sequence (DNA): TGCGCCAGCAGCCTGCAGGCGGTGGGATCAGATACGCAGTATTTT.